This TCR beta chain was documented in a study of T cells after yellow fever vaccination. In the study overall: Fractions of low cell number were prepared using SMART-Seq v4 Ultra Low Input. General study findings and limits: On re-exposure, the response was weaker but peaked faster, at day 5 versus 15. Booster samples showed a return of most primary-vaccination clones (around 95% CD4, about 85% CD8).

Synthesis of TCR cDNA relied on 5'RACE template switching, which attached a universal primer site and UMIs. TCRdb analysed the 5' RACE reads with MiXCR anew, one entry per CDR3 protein. The sample holds roughly 310,000 distinct CDR3 sequences, 8.7% seen once. This clonotype has only a few counts. Its antigen is as yet unknown. Source: PBMCs, taken on the day of the first yellow fever vaccination. The receptor was isolated from a man between 18 and 35 years old who received the YFV17D yellow fever vaccine.

CDR3 sequence reads: CSVASGDTEAFF. For the CDR3, the DNA is TGCAGCGTTGCATCGGGGGACACTGAAGCTTTCTTT. V and J are TRBV29-1 and TRBJ1-1; perhaps TRBD1 as D (5 bases). Looked up from germline, CDR1 is SQVTM and CDR2 is ANQGSEA. The CDR3 runs to 12 residues. Trimming removed 4 bases from V and 3 bases from J, with 9 bases in between.